Below, one TCR beta chain is given with its context. Its antigen remains unidentified. A read error may account for a junction end that differs from germline. The data were taken from a study of cytomegalovirus exposure and HLA in healthy donors. Overall study findings and caveats: CMV serostatus was the sole immune exposure information available. Accurate predictions that matched the HLA-A and HLA-B alleles of most subjects were reportedly made from TCR beta sequences. Within a later analysis, the majority of CMV-associated TCR beta chains appeared HLA-restricted.

Germline lookup yields CDR1 SGHRS and CDR2 YFSETQ. The CDR3 totals 16 residues. PCR used 60 Vbeta primers and 13 Jbeta primers. Here immunoSEQ multiplex PCR was the method, and the copy in TCRdb shows in-frame clones only, minus some. In the table there are 90,000 to 150,000 clones, 80% to 90% of which are singletons. V usage is TRBV5-1 and J usage is TRBJ2-6; D is possibly TRBD1 (5 bases). The sample was PBMCs. The origin of this receptor is a man aged 35-49 years in good health and CMV-seronegative. CDR3 amino acids: CASSSFPGAGANGLTF. For the CDR3, the DNA is TGCGCCAGCAGCTCCTTCCCGGGCGCTGGGGCCAACGGCCTGACTTTC.